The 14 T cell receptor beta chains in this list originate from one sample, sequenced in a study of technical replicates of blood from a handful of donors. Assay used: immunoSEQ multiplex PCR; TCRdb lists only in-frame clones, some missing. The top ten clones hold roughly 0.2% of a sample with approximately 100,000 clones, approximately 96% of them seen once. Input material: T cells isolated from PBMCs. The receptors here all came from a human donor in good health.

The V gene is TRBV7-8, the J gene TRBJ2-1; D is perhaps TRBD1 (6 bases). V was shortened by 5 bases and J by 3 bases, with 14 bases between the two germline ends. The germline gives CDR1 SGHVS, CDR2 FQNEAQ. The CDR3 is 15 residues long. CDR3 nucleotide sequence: TGTGCCAGCAGCAGCAGGGGCACTCTCTACAATGAGCAGTTCTTC. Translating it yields CASSSRGTLYNEQFF.

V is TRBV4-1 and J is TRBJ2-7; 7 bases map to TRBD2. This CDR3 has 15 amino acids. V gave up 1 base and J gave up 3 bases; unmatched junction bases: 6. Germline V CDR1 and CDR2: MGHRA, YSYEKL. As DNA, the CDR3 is TGCGCCAGCAGCCAAGTCGCTAAGCGGGACTACGAGCAGTACTTC. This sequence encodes CASSQVAKRDYEQYF.

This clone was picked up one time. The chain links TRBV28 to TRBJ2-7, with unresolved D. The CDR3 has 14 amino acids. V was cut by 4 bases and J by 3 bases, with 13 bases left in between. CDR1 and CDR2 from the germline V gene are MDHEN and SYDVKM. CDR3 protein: CASSSPGGGYEQYF. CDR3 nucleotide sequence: TGTGCCAGCAGTTCCCCCGGTGGCGGCTACGAGCAGTACTTC.

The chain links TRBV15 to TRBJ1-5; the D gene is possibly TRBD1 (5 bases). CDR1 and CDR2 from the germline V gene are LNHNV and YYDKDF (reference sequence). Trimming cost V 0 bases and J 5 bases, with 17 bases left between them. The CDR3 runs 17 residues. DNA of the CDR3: TGTGCCACCAGCAGAGATCTTACGGGGGTCGTGGATCAGCCCCAGCATTTT. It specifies CATSRDLTGVVDQPQHF.

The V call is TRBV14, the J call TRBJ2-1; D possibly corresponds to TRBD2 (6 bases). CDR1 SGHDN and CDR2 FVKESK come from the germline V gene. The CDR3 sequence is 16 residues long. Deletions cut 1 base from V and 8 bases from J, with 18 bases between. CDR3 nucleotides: TGTGCCAGCAGCCAAGTTAGGACTACCGCTATGGATGAGCAGTTCTTC. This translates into CASSQVRTTAMDEQFF.

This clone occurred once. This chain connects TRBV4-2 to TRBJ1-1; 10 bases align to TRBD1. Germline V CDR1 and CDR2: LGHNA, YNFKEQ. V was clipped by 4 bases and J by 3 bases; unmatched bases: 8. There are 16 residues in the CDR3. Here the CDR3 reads CASSPLDRGGDTEAFF. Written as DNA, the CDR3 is TGTGCCAGCAGCCCATTGGACAGGGGGGGGGACACTGAAGCTTTCTTT.

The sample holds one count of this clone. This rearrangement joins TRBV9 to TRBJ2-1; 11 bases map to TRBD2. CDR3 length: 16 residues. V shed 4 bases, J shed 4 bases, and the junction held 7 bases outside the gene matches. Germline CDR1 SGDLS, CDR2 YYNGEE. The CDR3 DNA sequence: TGTGCCAGCAGCCCCTCGGGGACTAGCGGTTACAATGAGCAGTTCTTC. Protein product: CASSPSGTSGYNEQFF.

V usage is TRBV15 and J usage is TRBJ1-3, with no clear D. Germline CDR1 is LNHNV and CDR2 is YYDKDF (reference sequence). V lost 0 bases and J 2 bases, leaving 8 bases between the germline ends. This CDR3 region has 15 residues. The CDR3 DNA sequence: TGTGCCACCAGCAGAGATGCGCGCGCTGGAAACACCATATATTTT. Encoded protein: CATSRDARAGNTIYF. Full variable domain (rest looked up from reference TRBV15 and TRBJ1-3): DAMVIQNPRYQVTQFGKPVTLSCSQTLNHNVMYWYQQKSSQAPKLLFHYYDKDFNNEADTPDNFQSRRPNTSFCFLDIRSPGLGDTAMYLCATSRDARAGNTIYFGEGSWLTVV.

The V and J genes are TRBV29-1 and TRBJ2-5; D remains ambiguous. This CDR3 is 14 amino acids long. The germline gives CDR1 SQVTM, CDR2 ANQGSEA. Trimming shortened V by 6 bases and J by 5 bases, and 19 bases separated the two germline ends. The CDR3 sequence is CSVIALMGQETQYF. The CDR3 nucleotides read TGCAGCGTGATAGCATTGATGGGTCAGGAGACCCAGTACTTC. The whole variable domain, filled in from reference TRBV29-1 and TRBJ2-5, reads SAVISQKPSRDICQRGTSLTIQCQVDSQVTMMFWYRQQPGQSLTLIATANQGSEATYESGFVIDKFPISRPNLTFSTLTVSNMSPEDSSIYLCSVIALMGQETQYFGPGTRLLVL.

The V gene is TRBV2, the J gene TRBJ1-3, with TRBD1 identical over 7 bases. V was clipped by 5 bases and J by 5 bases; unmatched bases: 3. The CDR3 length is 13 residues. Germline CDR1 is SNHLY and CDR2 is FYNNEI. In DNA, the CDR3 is TGTGCCAGCAGTAGGGACAGCCGAAACACCATATATTTT. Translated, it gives CASSRDSRNTIYF.

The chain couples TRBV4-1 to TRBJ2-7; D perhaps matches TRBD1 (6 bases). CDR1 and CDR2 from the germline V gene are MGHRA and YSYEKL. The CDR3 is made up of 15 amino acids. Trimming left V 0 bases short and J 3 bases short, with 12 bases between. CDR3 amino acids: CASSQDKQGVYEQYF. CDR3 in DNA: TGCGCCAGCAGCCAAGATAAACAGGGCGTCTACGAGCAGTACTTC.

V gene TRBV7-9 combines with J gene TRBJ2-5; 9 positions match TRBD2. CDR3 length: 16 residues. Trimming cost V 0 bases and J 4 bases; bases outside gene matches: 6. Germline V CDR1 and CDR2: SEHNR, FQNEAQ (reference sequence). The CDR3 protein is CASSLASGSGGETQYF. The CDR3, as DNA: TGTGCCAGCAGCTTAGCTAGCGGGAGCGGGGGAGAGACCCAGTACTTC. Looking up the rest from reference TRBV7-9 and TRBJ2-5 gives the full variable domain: DTGVSQNPRHKITKRGQNVTFRCDPISEHNRLYWYRQTLGQGPEFLTYFQNEAQLEKSRLLSDRFSAERPKGSFSTLEIQRTEQGDSAMYLCASSLASGSGGETQYFGPGTRLLVL.

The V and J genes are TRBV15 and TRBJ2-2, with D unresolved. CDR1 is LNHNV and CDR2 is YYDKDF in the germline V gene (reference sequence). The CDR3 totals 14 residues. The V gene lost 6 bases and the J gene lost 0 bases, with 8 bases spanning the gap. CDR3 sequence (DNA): TGTGCCACCAGGGCAGATGCGAACACCGGGGAGCTGTTTTTT. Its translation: CATRADANTGELFF.

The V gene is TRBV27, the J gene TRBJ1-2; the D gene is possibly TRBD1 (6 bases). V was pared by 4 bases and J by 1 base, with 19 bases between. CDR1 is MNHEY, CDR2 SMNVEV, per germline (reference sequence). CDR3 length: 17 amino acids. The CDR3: CASSSTGRSFINYGYTF. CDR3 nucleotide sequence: TGTGCCAGCAGTTCAACAGGGCGGAGTTTCATTAACTATGGCTACACCTTC.